This T cell receptor (beta chain) was found in a study of blood T cell repertoires in COVID-19. Generated by immunoSEQ multiplex PCR, the TCRdb table keeps only in-frame clones and is missing some. This table has hundreds of thousands of clones, 83% appearing once. This clone was observed once. Germline CDR1 is SGHRS and CDR2 is YFSETQ. CDR3 length equals 13 residues. V was shortened by 4 bases and J by 2 bases, with 9 bases between the two germline ends. The chain links TRBV5-1 to TRBJ2-5; D might be TRBD1 (5 bases). The sample was PBMCs or T cells enriched from blood (not recorded which). This TCR derives from a woman between 45 and 60 years old who had been exposed to COVID-19. The CDR3 sequence is CASSQGWQETQYF. CDR3 DNA sequence: TGCGCCAGCAGCCAGGGTTGGCAAGAGACCCAGTACTTC.